The 9 T cell receptor beta chains below come from one sample, sequenced in a study of cytomegalovirus exposure and HLA in healthy donors. A multiplex PCR was run with 60 Vbeta primers and 13 Jbeta primers. Method: immunoSEQ multiplex PCR; TCRdb's copy keeps in-frame clones and lacks some. The sample has 55,000 or so clones; 65% to 85% are singletons. Material for sequencing was PBMCs. Receptors were obtained from a man between 18 and 35 years old in good health and CMV-seronegative.

The chain joins TRBV4-1 to TRBJ2-7; the match to TRBD2 covers 7 bases. J was trimmed by 3 bases and V by 5 bases; bases with no gene match: 4. CDR3 size: 13 residues. CDR1 and CDR2 (germline): MGHRA, YSYEKL. CDR3 nucleotides: TGCGCCAGCAGCAACCCTAGCGGCTACGAGCAGTACTTC. Protein product: CASSNPSGYEQYF.

In its sample, this clone was seen a few times. The V gene is TRBV30, the J gene TRBJ1-4; 7 positions agree with TRBD1. Germline V lookup: CDR1 GTSNPN, CDR2 SVGIG (reference sequence). After removal of 0 bases from V and 8 bases from J, the junction contained 9 bases not matched to a gene. The CDR3 is 15 residues long. Here the CDR3 reads CAWSVRRQGGEKLFF. CDR3 sequence (DNA): TGTGCCTGGAGTGTAAGGCGGCAGGGGGGCGAAAAACTGTTTTTT.

V and J are TRBV6-5 and TRBJ2-7, with D possibly TRBD2 on 7 matching bases. Germline lookup yields CDR1 MNHEY and CDR2 SVGAGI. V lost 0 bases to trimming and J lost 3 bases, with 12 bases between them. The CDR3 covers 15 residues. The CDR3 nucleotides read TGTGCCAGCAGTTACTCGAGGGGGGGTAGCTACGAGCAGTACTTC. Protein sequence: CASSYSRGGSYEQYF.

This clone was counted only a few times. V usage is TRBV27 and J usage is TRBJ2-7; a possible D gene is TRBD1 (5 bases). With 11 bases removed from V and 6 bases from J, the gap between germline ends came to 11 bases. The germline V gene encodes CDR1 MNHEY and CDR2 SMNVEV (reference sequence). CDR3 length: 10 residues. The CDR3 region is CAVGAFEQYF. Written as DNA, the CDR3 is TGTGCCGTTGGGGCATTCGAGCAGTACTTC.

This chain joins TRBV4-3 and TRBJ1-1, with a tentative D call TRBD1 (6 bases). Germline CDR1 LGHNA, CDR2 YSLEER. The CDR3 sequence is 16 residues long. V was pared by 3 bases and J by 0 bases, with 14 bases between. The CDR3: CASSQTPQGLNTEAFF. In nucleotides, the CDR3 is TGCGCCAGCAGCCAGACCCCACAGGGCTTGAACACTGAAGCTTTCTTT.

This chain uses TRBV9 with TRBJ2-1; D is uncertain. Trimming removed 4 bases at V and 7 bases at J, with 3 bases between. CDR1 and CDR2 (germline): SGDLS, YYNGEE. The CDR3 spans 10 residues. The CDR3 is CASSPNEQFF. The CDR3 DNA reads as TGTGCCAGCAGCCCGAATGAGCAGTTCTTC.

The chain has TRBV7-8 and TRBJ2-5; D might be TRBD2 (6 bases). Germline CDR1 is SGHVS and CDR2 is FQNEAQ. The CDR3 runs 13 residues. V was shortened by 7 bases and J by 4 bases, with 13 bases between the two germline ends. CDR3 nucleotide sequence: TGTGCCAGCAACAAGGAGGGGCCAGAGACCCAGTACTTC. Residues: CASNKEGPETQYF.

V gene TRBV30 combines with J gene TRBJ2-7; D not certain. Per the germline V gene, CDR1 is GTSNPN and CDR2 is SVGIG (reference sequence). Trimming took 2 bases from V and 0 from J, leaving 5 bases between them. The CDR3 sequence is 12 residues long. The CDR3 DNA is TGTGCCTGGAGTACGGGCTCCTACGAGCAGTACTTC. Its protein is CAWSTGSYEQYF.

This chain links TRBV4-3 with TRBJ2-1; TRBD2 might be the D (6 bases). Germline CDR1 is LGHNA and CDR2 is YSLEER. The CDR3 sequence is 15 residues long. V shed 6 bases and J shed 6 bases, with 18 bases lying between them. CDR3 sequence reads: CASSHRPGESNEQFF. CDR3 DNA: TGCGCCAGCAGTCACAGGCCGGGGGAGTCCAATGAGCAGTTCTTC.